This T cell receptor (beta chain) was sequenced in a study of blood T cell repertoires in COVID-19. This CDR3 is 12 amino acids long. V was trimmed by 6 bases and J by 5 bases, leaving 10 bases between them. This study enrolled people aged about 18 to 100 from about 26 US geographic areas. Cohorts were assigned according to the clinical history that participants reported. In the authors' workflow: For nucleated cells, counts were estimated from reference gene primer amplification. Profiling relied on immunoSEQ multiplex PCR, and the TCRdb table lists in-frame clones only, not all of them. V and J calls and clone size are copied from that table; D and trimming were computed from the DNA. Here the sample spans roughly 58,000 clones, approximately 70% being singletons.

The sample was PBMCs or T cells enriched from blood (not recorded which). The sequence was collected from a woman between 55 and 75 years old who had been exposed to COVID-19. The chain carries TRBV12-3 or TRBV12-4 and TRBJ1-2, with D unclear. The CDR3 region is CASSPLRYGYTF. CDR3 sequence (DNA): TGTGCCAGCAGCCCTCTACGGTATGGCTACACCTTC.